This T cell receptor beta chain was recovered during a study of shared clonotypes between healthy human individuals. Sequencing was performed with immunoSEQ multiplex PCR; in TCRdb, only in-frame clones are kept and a portion is missing. The sample yields roughly 1,100,000 clones, roughly 80% seen once. This clone has a single count. An end of the junction does not agree with germline; a read error may underlie this. Germline-derived CDR1 and CDR2 are SGHRS and YFSETQ. This CDR3 spans 12 amino acids. Material: memory CD4+ T cells sorted from blood. Stated subset: CD45RA-negative fraction. This chain links TRBV5-1 with TRBJ2-7; 8 bases map to TRBD1. This TCR came from a man between 18 and 29 years old in good health. CDR3 residues: CASSFADREIHF. CDR3 coding DNA: TGCGCCAGCAGCTTTGCGGACAGGGAGATCCACTTC.